The present entry profiles one TCR beta chain with its context. Its antigen is not yet known. Base qualities are not recorded, but no much larger clone differs from it by a single base. The donors were healthy, HIV-negative adults with no recently reported acute infections or vaccinations. Every donor was a Caucasian adult living in Nashville, Tennessee, USA. In the unsorted samples, some 94 million PBMCs were counted, and genomic DNA was extracted using the QIAamp DNA Blood Mini kit. Blood was collected by leukapheresis, and PBMCs were isolated by Ficoll-Histopaque density gradient centrifugation and then cryopreserved in liquid nitrogen vapor phase. This specimen belongs to a study of shared clonotypes between healthy human individuals (TCRdb year 2020). With respect to the entire study: The cohort comprised a couple of women and a few men aged 18 to 49 years. Between about 0.94 and 8.9 billion PBMCs per donor were obtained by leukapheresis. To estimate repertoire size and how much clonotypes are shared between individuals, the study performed deep sequencing of blood TCR repertoires from about five healthy adults. Libraries were prepared and TCR repertoires were sequenced by different laboratories using diverse techniques, in order to increase sequencing depth and limit assay-specific biases. Results and caveats for the whole study, not just this receptor: Only blood was sampled, and tissue TCR repertoires likely differ from those in blood. The small number of donors limited the genetic and exposure-history diversity represented. Pairwise subsampling indicated that sequencing depth was expected to affect the degree of clonotype sharing among donors.

The germline V gene provides CDR1 SGHTA and CDR2 FQGNSA. Ends trimmed: V by 1 base, J by 8 bases; bases unmatched to a gene: 8. Spanning cysteine to phenylalanine, the CDR3 consists of 17 amino acids. Only the CDR3 DNA stays, 51 bases, in frame from base 1. Using the deep immunoSEQ assay, TCR CDR3 regions were amplified from genomic DNA by multiplex PCR. Extracted genomic DNA from each cell subset was spread evenly across all wells of several immunoSEQ 96-well plates, with each plate serving as a replicate. Each replicate PCR for unsorted PBMC received about 0.3 ug genomic DNA, equal to approximately 30,000 T cell genomes. Ten immunoSEQ deep assay plates were used to sequence the unsorted PBMC genomic DNA. The purified libraries were quantified using a Qubit 3.0 fluorometer, sized with a Bioanalyzer 2100, and then quantified again using the KAPA Library Quantification kit. A separate single-read 150-cycle Illumina NextSeq 550 flow cell was used to sequence each immunoSEQ 96-well plate. The published analysis was carried out like this. The immunoSEQ output contained only junctional sequences without quality scores, so filtering could not match that applied to full-length reads. To assign V/J genes and CDR3, sequences were annotated using PyIR, a Python wrapper for IgBLAST v1.9, with IMGT germline references. Any read was removed if the V/J assignment was weak (E-value above 1e-6), the CDR3 was missing, or the read contained stop codons, out-of-frame junctions, or ambiguous translated residues. V3J clonotypes were defined by identical inferred V gene, J gene, and CDR3 amino acid sequence. The percentage overlap between two repertoires was calculated by dividing the number of shared unique clonotypes by the size of the smaller repertoire. Repertoire richness was assessed with RTK rarefaction, the Chao1 estimator, and Recon v2.1 estimates of unobserved clonotypes. The source is immuneACCESS, and TCRdb retained only in-frame sequences with V and J called. Part of the clones is not carried over; for the studies checked, unresolved V genes explain less than half of this, and the remainder is unexplained. V, J and clone size are taken as reported in that table, and D and trimming were inferred from the DNA itself. This sample gives 400,000 to 500,000 clones in total; roughly 85% of them show up just once. Together, the top ten hold about an eighth of the sample.

Sequencing was performed on PBMCs. The chain uses TRBV7-2 and TRBJ2-2; TRBD2 agrees with 12 junctional bases. This TCR came from a middle-aged woman in good health. Some clones in this sample may be carry-over from other donors' samples. This receptor carries the CDR3 CASSLDPSGRASGELFF. The bases read TGTGCCAGCAGCTTAGATCCTAGCGGGAGGGCTAGTGGGGAGCTGTTTTTT.